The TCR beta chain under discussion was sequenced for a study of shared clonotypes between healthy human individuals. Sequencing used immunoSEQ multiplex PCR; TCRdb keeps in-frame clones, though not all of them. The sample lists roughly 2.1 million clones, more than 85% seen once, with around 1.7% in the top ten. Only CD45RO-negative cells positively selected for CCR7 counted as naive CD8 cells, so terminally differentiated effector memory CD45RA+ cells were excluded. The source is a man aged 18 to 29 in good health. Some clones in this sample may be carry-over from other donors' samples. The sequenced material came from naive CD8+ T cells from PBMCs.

Here the CDR3 DNA reads TGTGCCAGCAGAGGGGGCTTGAACTATGGCTACACCTTC. Residues: CASRGGLNYGYTF. The chain links TRBV4-2 to TRBJ1-2; 7 bases map to TRBD1. Germline V gene sequence: CDR1 LGHNA, CDR2 YNFKEQ. This CDR3 is 13 amino acids long. The J segment lost 2 bases and the V segment lost 6 bases, leaving 3 bases of the junction unmatched.